This TCR beta chain emerged from a study of blood T cell repertoires in COVID-19. Clones were read by immunoSEQ multiplex PCR, and TCRdb kept only the in-frame ones, dropping some. The repertoire holds approximately 250,000 clones, with approximately 89% as singletons. Trimming removed 7 bases at V and 0 bases at J, with 14 bases between. The CDR3 extends over 15 amino acids. Per germline, CDR1 MDHEN and CDR2 SYDVKM. This receptor was obtained from a woman aged 40-49 years with acute COVID-19. Sequencing input: PBMCs or T cells enriched from blood (not recorded which). The chain employs TRBV28 and TRBJ2-3, with a possible D match to TRBD2 (6 bases). As DNA, the CDR3 is TGTGCCAGCAACCCTAGCGCGAGTAGCACAGATACGCAGTATTTT. This sequence encodes CASNPSASSTDTQYF. Filled out from reference TRBV28 and TRBJ2-3, the complete variable domain reads DVKVTQSSRYLVKRTGEKVFLECVQDMDHENMFWYRQDPGLGLRLIYFSYDVKMKEKGDIPEGYSVSREKKERFSLILESASTNQTSMYLCASNPSASSTDTQYFGPGTRLTVL.